This TCR beta chain was identified in a study of blood T cell repertoires in COVID-19. Across the study: In each case, the material was cDNA or gDNA derived from T cells, B-cell-depleted T cells, or PBMCs.

This clone was counted only a few times. The CDR3 is 18 residues long. Germline V gene sequence: CDR1 SGHDT, CDR2 YYEEEE. J lost 9 bases, V lost 6 bases, and 15 bases had no gene match. Per the authors' pipeline: Reference gene primers were amplified, and this amplification served to estimate nucleated cell counts. TCRdb keeps only in-frame clones here, not all; method: immunoSEQ multiplex PCR. Clonal size and the V and J genes are those of that table, whereas D and trimming came from the DNA. This sample has 90,000 to 120,000 clones, with roughly 80% found just once. Sequenced input: peripheral blood. The chain recombines TRBV5-6 with TRBJ2-1; 16 nucleotides line up with TRBD2. This clonotype originated in an elderly woman with active or convalescent COVID-19. CDR3 sequence: CASNDFGTSGRASGEQFF. The CDR3 nucleotides read TGTGCCAGCAACGACTTTGGGACTAGCGGGAGGGCATCGGGTGAGCAGTTCTTC. Drawing the rest from reference TRBV5-6 and TRBJ2-1, the complete variable domain is DAGVTQSPTHLIKTRGQQVTLRCSPKSGHDTVSWYQQALGQGPQFIFQYYEEEERQRGNFPDRFSGHQFPNYSSELNVNALLLGDSALYLCASNDFGTSGRASGEQFFGPGTRLTVL.